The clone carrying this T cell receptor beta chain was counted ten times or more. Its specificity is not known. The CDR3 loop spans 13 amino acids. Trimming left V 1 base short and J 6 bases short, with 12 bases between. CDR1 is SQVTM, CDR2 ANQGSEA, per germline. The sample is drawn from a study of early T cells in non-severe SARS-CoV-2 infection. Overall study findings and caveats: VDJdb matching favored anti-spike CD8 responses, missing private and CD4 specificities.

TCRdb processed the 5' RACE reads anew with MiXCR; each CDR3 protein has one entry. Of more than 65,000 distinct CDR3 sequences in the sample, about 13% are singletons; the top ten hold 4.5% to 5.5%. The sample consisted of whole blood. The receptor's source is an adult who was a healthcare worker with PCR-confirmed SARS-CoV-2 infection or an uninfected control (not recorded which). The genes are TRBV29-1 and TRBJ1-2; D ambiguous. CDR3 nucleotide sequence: TGCAGCGTTGAAGTAGTAAGACGGGATGGCTACACCTTC. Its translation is CSVEVVRRDGYTF.